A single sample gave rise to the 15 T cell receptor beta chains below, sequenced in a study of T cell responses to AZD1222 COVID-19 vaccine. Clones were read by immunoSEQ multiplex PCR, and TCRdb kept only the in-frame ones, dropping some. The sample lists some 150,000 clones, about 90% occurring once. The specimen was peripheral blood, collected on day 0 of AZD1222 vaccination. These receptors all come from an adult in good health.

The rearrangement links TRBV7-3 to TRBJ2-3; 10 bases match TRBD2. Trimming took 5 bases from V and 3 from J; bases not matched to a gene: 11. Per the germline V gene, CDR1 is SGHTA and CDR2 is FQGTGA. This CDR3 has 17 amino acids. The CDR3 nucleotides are TGTGCCAGCAGCCCCCGTAGTAGCGGGAGGAGTACAGATACGCAGTATTTT. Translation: CASSPRSSGRSTDTQYF.

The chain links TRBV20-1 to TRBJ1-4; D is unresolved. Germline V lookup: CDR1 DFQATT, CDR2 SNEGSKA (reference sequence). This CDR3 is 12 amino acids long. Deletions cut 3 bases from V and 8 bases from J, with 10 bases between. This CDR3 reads CSASGEGEKLFF. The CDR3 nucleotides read TGCAGTGCTAGTGGGGAGGGAGAAAAACTGTTTTTT.

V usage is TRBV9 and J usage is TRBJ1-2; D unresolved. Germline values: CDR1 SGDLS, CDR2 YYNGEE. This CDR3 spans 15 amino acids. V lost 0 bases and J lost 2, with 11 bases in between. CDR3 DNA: TGTGCCAGCAGCGTAGGGCCCGCAGAAAACTATGGCTACACCTTC. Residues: CASSVGPAENYGYTF.

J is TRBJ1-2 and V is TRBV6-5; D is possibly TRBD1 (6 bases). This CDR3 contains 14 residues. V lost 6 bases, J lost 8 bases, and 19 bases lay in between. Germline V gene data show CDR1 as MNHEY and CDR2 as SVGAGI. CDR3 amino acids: CASSRLYREDGYTF. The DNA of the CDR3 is TGTGCCAGCAGCCGACTTTACAGGGAGGACGGCTACACCTTC.

CDR3 amino acids: CASSPLLVQGRSYEQYF. The DNA for the CDR3 is TGTGCCAGCTCACCACTCTTGGTACAGGGGCGCTCCTACGAGCAGTACTTC. The chain joins TRBV18 to TRBJ2-7, with TRBD1 identical over 7 bases. After removal of 1 base from V and 0 bases from J, the junction contained 9 bases not matched to a gene. The CDR3 consists of 17 residues. Germline V gene sequence: CDR1 KGHSH, CDR2 LQKENI.

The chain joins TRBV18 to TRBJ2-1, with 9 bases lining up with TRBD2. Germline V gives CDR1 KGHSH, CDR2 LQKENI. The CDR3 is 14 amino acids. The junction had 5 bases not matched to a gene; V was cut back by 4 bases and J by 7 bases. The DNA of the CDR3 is TGTGCCAGCTCACTAGCGGGAGTGGGGAATGAGCAGTTCTTC. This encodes CASSLAGVGNEQFF. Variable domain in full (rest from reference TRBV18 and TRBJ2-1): NAGVMQNPRHLVRRRGQEARLRCSPMKGHSHVYWYRQLPEEGLKFMVYLQKENIIDESGMPKERFSAEFPKEGPSILRIQQVVRGDSAAYFCASSLAGVGNEQFFGPGTRLTVL.

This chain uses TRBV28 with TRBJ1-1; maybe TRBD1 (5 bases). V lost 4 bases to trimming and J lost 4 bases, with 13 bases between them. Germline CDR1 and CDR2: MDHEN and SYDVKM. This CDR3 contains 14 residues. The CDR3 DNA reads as TGTGCCAGCAGTTGGACAAGGCTGGGCACTGAAGCTTTCTTT. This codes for CASSWTRLGTEAFF.

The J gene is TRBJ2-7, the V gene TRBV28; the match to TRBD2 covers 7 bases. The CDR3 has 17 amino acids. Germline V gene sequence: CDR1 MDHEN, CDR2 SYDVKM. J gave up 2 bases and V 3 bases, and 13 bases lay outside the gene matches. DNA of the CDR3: TGTGCCAGCAGTTTTTCCGCCCCCTCTCTAGCGGCCTACGAGCAGTACTTC. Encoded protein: CASSFSAPSLAAYEQYF.

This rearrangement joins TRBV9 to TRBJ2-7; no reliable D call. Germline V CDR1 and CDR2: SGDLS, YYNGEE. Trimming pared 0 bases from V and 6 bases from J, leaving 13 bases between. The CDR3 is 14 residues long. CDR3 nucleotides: TGTGCCAGCAGCGTAGGGGGTAGCTCCCGCGAGCAGTACTTC. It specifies CASSVGGSSREQYF.

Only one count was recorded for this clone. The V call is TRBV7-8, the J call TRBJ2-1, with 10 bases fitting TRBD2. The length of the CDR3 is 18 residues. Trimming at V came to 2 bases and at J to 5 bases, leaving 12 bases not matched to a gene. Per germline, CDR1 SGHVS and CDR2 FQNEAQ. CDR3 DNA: TGTGCCAGCAGCTTAATCGGCAGGGGGCTAGCGGGAGACAATGAGCAGTTCTTC. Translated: CASSLIGRGLAGDNEQFF.

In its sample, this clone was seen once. For the CDR3, the DNA is TGTGCCAGCAGCTTAGCTTGGAATGAGCAGTTCTTC. Protein product: CASSLAWNEQFF. The rearrangement links TRBV7-9 to TRBJ2-1; no reliable D call. Trimming stripped 0 bases from V and 7 bases from J, with 4 bases between. Germline CDR1 and CDR2: SEHNR and FQNEAQ (reference sequence). This CDR3 region has 12 residues.

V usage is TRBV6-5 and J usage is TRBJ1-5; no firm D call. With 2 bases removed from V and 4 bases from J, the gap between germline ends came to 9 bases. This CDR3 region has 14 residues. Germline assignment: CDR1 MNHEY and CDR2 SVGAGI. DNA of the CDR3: TGTGCCAGCAGTTACGGGCAGCATAATCAGCCCCAGCATTTT. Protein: CASSYGQHNQPQHF.

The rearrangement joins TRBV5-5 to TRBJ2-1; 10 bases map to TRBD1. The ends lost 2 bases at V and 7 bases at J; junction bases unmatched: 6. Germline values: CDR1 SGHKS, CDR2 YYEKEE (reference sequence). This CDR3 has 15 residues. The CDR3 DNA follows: TGTGCCAGCAGCTTTAAGGACAGGGGGTTGAATGAGCAGTTCTTC. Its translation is CASSFKDRGLNEQFF.

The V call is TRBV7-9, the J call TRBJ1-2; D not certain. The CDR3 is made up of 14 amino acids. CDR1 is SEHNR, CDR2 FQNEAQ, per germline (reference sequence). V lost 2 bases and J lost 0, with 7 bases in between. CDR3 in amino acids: CASSLSGSNYGYTF. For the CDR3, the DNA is TGTGCCAGCAGCTTATCGGGCTCTAACTATGGCTACACCTTC.

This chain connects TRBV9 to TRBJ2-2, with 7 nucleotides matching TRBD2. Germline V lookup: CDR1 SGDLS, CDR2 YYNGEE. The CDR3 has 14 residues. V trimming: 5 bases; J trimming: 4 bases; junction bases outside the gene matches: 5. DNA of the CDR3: TGTGCCAGCAGGCGTTCGGGGGGCACCGGGGAGCTGTTTTTT. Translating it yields CASRRSGGTGELFF. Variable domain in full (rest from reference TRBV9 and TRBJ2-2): DSGVTQTPKHLITATGQRVTLRCSPRSGDLSVYWYQQSLDQGLQFLIQYYNGEERAKGNILERFSAQQFPDLHSELNLSSLELGDSALYFCASRRSGGTGELFFGEGSRLTVL.